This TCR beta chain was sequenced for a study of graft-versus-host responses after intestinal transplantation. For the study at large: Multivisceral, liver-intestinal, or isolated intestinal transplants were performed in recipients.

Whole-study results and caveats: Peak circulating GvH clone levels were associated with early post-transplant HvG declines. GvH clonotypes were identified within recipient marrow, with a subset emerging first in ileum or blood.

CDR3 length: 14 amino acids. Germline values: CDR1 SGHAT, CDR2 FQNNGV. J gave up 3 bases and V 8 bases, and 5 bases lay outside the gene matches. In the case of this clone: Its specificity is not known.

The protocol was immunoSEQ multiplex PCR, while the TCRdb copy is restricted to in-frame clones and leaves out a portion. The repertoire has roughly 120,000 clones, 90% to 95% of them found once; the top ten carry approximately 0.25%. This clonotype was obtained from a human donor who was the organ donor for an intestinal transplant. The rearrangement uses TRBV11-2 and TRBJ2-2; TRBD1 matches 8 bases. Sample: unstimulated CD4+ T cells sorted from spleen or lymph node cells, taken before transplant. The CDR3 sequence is CASGQGADTGELFF. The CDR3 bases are TGTGCCAGCGGTCAGGGGGCGGACACCGGGGAGCTGTTTTTT.